The 22 T cell receptor beta chains below come from one sample, sequenced in a study of identical twins. TCRdb passed the 5' RACE reads through MiXCR, listing each CDR3 protein once. The sample consists of some 1,600,000 distinct CDR3 sequences, less than 35% of them appearing once. The sample was cord blood. Receptor source: a newborn girl in good health.

This clonotype occurred a few times. The V and J genes are TRBV10-3 and TRBJ2-1, with TRBD1 matching 8 bases. Germline trimming cut 2 bases from V and 9 bases from J; bases unmatched to any gene: 9. CDR1 ENHRY and CDR2 SYGVKD come from the germline V gene. The CDR3 loop spans 15 amino acids. CDR3 amino acids: CAISEGDRGRSEQFF. The CDR3 DNA follows: TGTGCCATCAGTGAGGGAGACAGGGGAAGAAGTGAGCAGTTCTTC.

On this clonotype itself: A read error may explain this, as a much larger clone is one base away. The chain is built from TRBV24-1 and TRBJ2-3, with D hard to call. The V gene's germline CDR1 is KGHDR and CDR2 SFDVKD. The CDR3 covers 13 residues. In DNA form, the CDR3 reads TGTGCCACCAGTCAGCCTGGCACAGATACGCACTATTTT. Translated, it gives CATSQPGTDTHYF.

This clonotype came up many times. As DNA, the CDR3 is TGCGCCAGCAGCTTGGCCGGGACAGGGGTGAGCACAGATACGCAGTATTTT. It encodes CASSLAGTGVSTDTQYF. The chain employs TRBV5-1 and TRBJ2-3; 10 nucleotides line up with TRBD1. The CDR3 runs to 17 residues. Germline V gene lookup returns CDR1 SGHRS and CDR2 YFSETQ. The trim removed 0 bases at V and 0 bases at J, leaving 4 bases unmatched. The full variable domain, completed using reference TRBV5-1 and TRBJ2-3, is KAGVTQTPRYLIKTRGQQVTLSCSPISGHRSVSWYQQTPGQGLQFLFEYFSETQRNKGNFPGRFSGRQFSNSRSEMNVSTLELGDSALYLCASSLAGTGVSTDTQYFGPGTRLTVL.

The chain carries TRBV2 and TRBJ2-1, with 13 positions matching TRBD2. The V segment lost 4 bases and the J segment 14 bases; nucleotides outside the gene matches: 2. CDR1 SNHLY and CDR2 FYNNEI come from the germline V gene. This CDR3 has 12 amino acids. CDR3 sequence reads: CASSVGLAGEFF. The DNA for the CDR3 is TGTGCCAGCAGTGTTGGACTAGCGGGAGAGTTCTTC.

The rearrangement uses TRBV24-1 and TRBJ2-5; D remains unclear. The CDR3 extends over 11 amino acids. Germline CDR1 KGHDR, CDR2 SFDVKD. Trimming took off 9 bases at V and 11 bases at J, with 15 bases between the two ends. CDR3 region: CATGVGNEQYF. The CDR3 DNA sequence: TGTGCCACCGGCGTGGGCAATGAGCAGTACTTC.

The rearrangement uses TRBV11-2 and TRBJ1-2; TRBD1 matches at 9 bases. Germline V gene lookup returns CDR1 SGHAT and CDR2 FQNNGV. Losses at the gene ends were 4 bases for V and 3 bases for J; bases not matched to a gene: 12. The CDR3 consists of 17 residues. CDR3 residues: CASSSTSRTGGYYGYTF. Written as DNA, the CDR3 is TGTGCCAGCAGCTCGACCTCAAGAACAGGGGGCTACTATGGCTACACCTTC. Variable domain in full (rest from reference TRBV11-2 and TRBJ1-2): EAGVAQSPRYKIIEKRQSVAFWCNPISGHATLYWYQQILGQGPKLLIQFQNNGVVDDSQLPKDRFSAERLKGVDSTLKIQPAKLEDSAVYLCASSSTSRTGGYYGYTFGSGTRLTVV.

Only a few counts were recorded for this clonotype. CDR3: CATSDPRQAAMTQYF. CDR3 nucleotide sequence: TGTGCCACCAGTGATCCACGACAGGCCGCAATGACCCAGTACTTC. The rearrangement joins TRBV24-1 to TRBJ2-5; D is perhaps TRBD1 (6 bases). Trimming removed 3 bases from V and 7 bases from J, with 17 bases in between. Looked up from germline, CDR1 is KGHDR and CDR2 is SFDVKD. The CDR3 length is 15 residues.

This clonotype was seen a handful of times. The V gene is TRBV20-1, the J gene TRBJ2-3; no clear D. Germline CDR1 is DFQATT and CDR2 is SNEGSKA (reference sequence). There are 12 residues in the CDR3. The CDR3 loop is CYASAFSDTQYF. The CDR3 nucleotides read TGCTATGCGTCAGCTTTCTCAGATACGCAGTATTTT.

The rearrangement links TRBV6-2 or TRBV6-3 to TRBJ2-5; TRBD2 aligns across 7 bases. This CDR3 spans 14 amino acids. The junction had 7 bases not matched to a gene; V was cut back by 8 bases and J by 1 base. Germline V gene data show CDR1 as MNHEY and CDR2 as SVGEGT. The CDR3 is CASRPSGSQETQYF. The CDR3 nucleotides read TGTGCCAGCCGCCCTAGCGGCTCCCAAGAGACCCAGTACTTC.

This clonotype appeared many times. The rearrangement joins TRBV12-3 or TRBV12-4 to TRBJ2-5; D gene unclear. Trimming removed 1 base at V and 9 bases at J, with 15 bases between. This CDR3 is 14 amino acids long. The CDR3 here is CASSLEGQLMAQYF. The CDR3 DNA sequence: TGTGCCAGCAGTTTAGAGGGCCAATTAATGGCCCAGTACTTC.

This chain joins TRBV4-1 and TRBJ2-1; 8 bases agree with TRBD1. The ends lost 0 bases at V and 4 bases at J; junction bases unmatched: 8. In germline, CDR1 is MGHRA, CDR2 YSYEKL. CDR3 length equals 17 residues. The CDR3, as DNA: TGCGCCAGCAGCCAAGACTTCGCGACAGGGGTTTACAATGAGCAGTTCTTC. Amino acids: CASSQDFATGVYNEQFF.

This clonotype was picked up a small number of times. The V and J genes are TRBV11-2 and TRBJ2-7, with D possibly TRBD2 on 6 matching bases. The V end was cut by 6 bases, the J end by 4 bases, with 22 bases between. This CDR3 spans 16 amino acids. Germline CDR1 and CDR2: SGHAT and FQNNGV. As DNA, the CDR3 is TGTGCCAGCAGGGGAGGAGGGGCTAGAAGGGTGTACGAGCAGTACTTC. Translating it yields CASRGGGARRVYEQYF. Based on the CDR3 plus reference TRBV11-2 and TRBJ2-7, the full variable domain is EAGVAQSPRYKIIEKRQSVAFWCNPISGHATLYWYQQILGQGPKLLIQFQNNGVVDDSQLPKDRFSAERLKGVDSTLKIQPAKLEDSAVYLCASRGGGARRVYEQYFGPGTRLTVT.

This sequence joins TRBV5-1 and TRBJ2-7; possible D gene TRBD1, 6 bases. CDR3 length: 17 residues. Trimming took 4 bases from V and 2 from J, leaving 22 bases between them. Germline V gives CDR1 SGHRS, CDR2 YFSETQ. The CDR3 reads CASSPLQGTIPTYEQYF. For the CDR3, the DNA is TGCGCCAGCAGCCCCCTCCAGGGGACAATTCCTACCTACGAGCAGTACTTC.

This clonotype appeared a few times. V gene TRBV5-1 combines with J gene TRBJ2-1; D gene uncertain. V was trimmed by 2 bases and J by 8 bases, leaving 11 bases between them. There are 13 residues in the CDR3. The germline CDR1 and CDR2 sequences are SGHRS and YFSETQ. CDR3 coding DNA: TGCGCCAGCAGCTTCCCAGCGTCGTATGAGCAGTTCTTC. Translated, it gives CASSFPASYEQFF.

The chain recombines TRBV12-3 or TRBV12-4 with TRBJ2-7, with a tentative D call TRBD1 (6 bases). There are 13 residues in the CDR3. V was cut by 7 bases and J by 3 bases, with 13 bases left in between. The CDR3 reads CASILWTVYEQYF. CDR3 nucleotides: TGTGCCAGCATTCTCTGGACAGTCTACGAGCAGTACTTC.

This clonotype turned up a few times. In DNA, the CDR3 is TGTGCCAGCAGTTTATTTGGAAAGGGACTAGCGGGGAGATGGGAGCAGTACTTC. Protein: CASSLFGKGLAGRWEQYF. The chain couples TRBV28 to TRBJ2-7; 13 nucleotides align to TRBD2. The ends lost 1 base at V and 7 bases at J; junction bases unmatched: 13. Germline V CDR1 and CDR2: MDHEN, SYDVKM. This CDR3 has 18 residues.

This clonotype has at least ten counts. V gene TRBV7-2 combines with J gene TRBJ2-7, with TRBD1 as a possible D gene (5 bases). CDR1 SGHTA and CDR2 FQGNSA come from the germline V gene. Trimming pared 7 bases from V and 0 bases from J, leaving 10 bases between. This CDR3 is 13 amino acids long. The CDR3 region has the DNA TGTGCCAGCACCCGGACATACTCCTACGAGCAGTACTTC. Encoded protein: CASTRTYSYEQYF.

This chain uses TRBV6-6 with TRBJ2-5, with 10 bases identical to TRBD1. V dropped 6 bases and J dropped 6; count of bases not matched to a gene: 7. This CDR3 is built from 14 residues. Germline CDR1 MNHNY, CDR2 SVGAGI (reference sequence). The CDR3: CASSTRDRGQTQYF. CDR3 bases: TGTGCCAGCAGCACCCGGGACAGGGGACAGACCCAGTACTTC.

The J gene is TRBJ2-4, the V gene TRBV11-2; D not resolved. The J call is uncertain, as TRBJ2-7 better fits the DNA end. The CDR3 has 15 amino acids. Per the germline V gene, CDR1 is SGHAT and CDR2 is FQNNGV. DNA of the CDR3: TGTGCCAGCAGCTTAGCTGGCAGGAGAGCCTACGAGCAGTACTTC. This translates into CASSLAGRRAYEQYF.

There are many counts of this clonotype. The J gene is TRBJ2-1, the V gene TRBV12-5; TRBD2 matches at 8 bases. Germline-derived CDR1 and CDR2 are LGHNT and FRNRAP. The CDR3 runs to 14 residues. With V trimmed by 5 bases and J by 6 bases, 6 bases remained unmatched. The CDR3 bases are TGTGCTAGTGGTGAGGGGACTAGACTCAATGAGCAGTTCTTC. Encoded protein: CASGEGTRLNEQFF.

This clonotype was detected only a few times. This chain links TRBV27 with TRBJ2-7, with TRBD2 matching 14 bases. The CDR3 extends over 15 amino acids. Germline-derived CDR1 and CDR2 are MNHEY and SMNVEV (reference sequence). The trim removed 0 bases at V and 6 bases at J, leaving 1 base unmatched. The CDR3 DNA sequence: TGTGCCAGCAGTTTATCGGGACTAGCGGGAGCCGAGCAGTACTTC. Translated, it gives CASSLSGLAGAEQYF.

This clonotype turned up a few times. J is TRBJ2-5 and V is TRBV3-1; no clear D gene. V was clipped by 1 base and J by 5 bases, with 11 bases between them. The CDR3 is 14 amino acids. CDR1 is LGHDT, CDR2 YNNKEL, per germline (reference sequence). The CDR3 nucleotides read TGTGCCAGCAGCCAAGTCGGATCGCCGGAGACCCAGTACTTC. It encodes CASSQVGSPETQYF.